A single sample is the source of the 8 T cell receptor beta chains below, sequenced in a study of beta chain features in type 1 diabetes. Findings and caveats of the study: In every one of the four CD4+ subsets, TCRB CDR3s were moderately but significantly shorter in Type 1 diabetes patients.

Their antigen targets remain unknown. The investigators reverse transcribed all of the isolated RNA, so they sequenced expressed TCRB transcripts. Sequenced by immunoSEQ multiplex PCR; TCRdb stores in-frame clones only, minus some. The table has about 340,000 clones, about 13% seen once. The sequenced material came from naive CD4+ T cells from blood. The receptors were gathered from a woman aged 18-35 years with type 1 diabetes.

The chain employs TRBV19 and TRBJ2-1; 10 nucleotides agree with TRBD1. This CDR3 region has 14 residues. V lost 5 bases, J lost 9 bases, and 7 bases stayed unmatched. CDR1 is LNHDA and CDR2 is SQIVND in the germline V gene (reference sequence). The CDR3 DNA sequence: TGTGCCAGTAGTGAGGACAGGGGGGCAGGTGAGCAGTTCTTC. Translated: CASSEDRGAGEQFF. The variable domain in full, completed from reference TRBV19 and TRBJ2-1, reads DGGITQSPKYLFRKEGQNVTLSCEQNLNHDAMYWYRQDPGQGLRLIYYSQIVNDFQKGDIAEGYSVSREKKESFPLTVTSAQKNPTAFYLCASSEDRGAGEQFFGPGTRLTVL.

V gene TRBV18 combines with J gene TRBJ2-3; 12 positions agree with TRBD2. CDR1 is KGHSH, CDR2 LQKENI, per germline. The CDR3 is 13 amino acids. The ends lost 8 bases at V and 4 bases at J; junction bases unmatched: 1. The CDR3 nucleotides are TGTGCCAGCGGACTAGCGGGATCAGATACGCAGTATTTT. Residues: CASGLAGSDTQYF.

There are a few counts of this clone. The V gene is TRBV27, the J gene TRBJ2-7; a weak D match, TRBD1 (6 bases). The CDR3 covers 15 residues. Per germline, CDR1 MNHEY and CDR2 SMNVEV (reference sequence). With 2 bases removed from V and 3 bases from J, the gap between germline ends came to 14 bases. The CDR3 nucleotides read TGTGCCAGCAGTTTAGGGGTGGGCAGGGGCTACGAGCAGTACGTC. Protein: CASSLGVGRGYEQYV.

This clone was detected a few times. This chain connects TRBV6-5 to TRBJ2-1, with 11 positions matching TRBD2. The CDR3 has 14 amino acids. The V segment lost 6 bases and the J segment 6 bases; nucleotides outside the gene matches: 4. Germline loops: CDR1 MNHEY, CDR2 SVGAGI. CDR3 amino acids: CASRPGTSGNEQFF. The CDR3, as DNA: TGTGCCAGCAGGCCCGGGACTAGCGGCAATGAGCAGTTCTTC.

Here the CDR3 reads CASSKARRLVDTEAFF. DNA of the CDR3: TGTGCCAGCAGCAAAGCGAGGAGGCTCGTCGACACTGAAGCTTTCTTT. The chain links TRBV21-1 to TRBJ1-1. TRBV21-1 is a pseudogene locus. The CDR3 has 16 amino acids.

The J gene is TRBJ1-5, the V gene TRBV30, with no clear D. Trimming shortened V by 0 bases and J by 6 bases, and 15 bases separated the two germline ends. The CDR3 sequence is 15 residues long. CDR1 and CDR2 (germline): GTSNPN, SVGIG (reference sequence). This CDR3 reads CAWSVSHGRGQPQHF. The CDR3 DNA reads as TGTGCCTGGAGTGTATCCCACGGTCGGGGTCAGCCCCAGCATTTT.

This clone came up a few times. The rearrangement joins TRBV6-5 to TRBJ2-5, with 9 bases matching TRBD1. Germline loops: CDR1 MNHEY, CDR2 SVGAGI. The CDR3 spans 15 residues. Trimming cost V 4 bases and J 3 bases; bases outside gene matches: 6. CDR3 DNA: TGTGCCAGCAGTTCACAGGGGGCAGGTGAAGAGACCCAGTACTTC. This sequence encodes CASSSQGAGEETQYF.

This clone has only a few counts. CDR3 region: CASSSLGAMRTGELFF. CDR3 nucleotide sequence: TGTGCCAGCAGTTCTCTGGGGGCAATGAGAACCGGGGAGCTGTTTTTT. This chain uses TRBV6-6 with TRBJ2-2, with a possible D match to TRBD1 (6 bases). Looked up from germline, CDR1 is MNHNY and CDR2 is SVGAGI (reference sequence). V lost 4 bases and J lost 5, with 17 bases in between. This CDR3 has 16 residues.